The 12 T cell receptor beta chains below were found in one sample sequenced in a study of tumor-infiltrating lymphocytes in primary liver carcinoma. Co-extracted RNA and DNA came from around 20-30 mg of unsorted bulk tissue. Reverse transcription of 450 to 500 ng total RNA with a constant-region primer produced TCR beta cDNA. Three nested multiplex PCR rounds, a slightly modified ARM-PCR method, built the TCR beta libraries. Primers for the first two PCR rounds were TRBV1-TRBV30 forward primers and a C-beta reverse primer (about 9 cycles per round). TCRdb reprocessed the multiplex PCR reads with MiXCR, giving one entry per CDR3 protein. The sample has some 180,000 distinct CDR3 sequences; over 80% are singletons. Specimen: tumor tissue from primary liver carcinoma. All receptors come from a middle-aged man with primary liver carcinoma and hepatitis B virus infection.

Concerning this clonotype: Its ends do not fully match the called genes, so a read error is possible. The rearrangement links TRBV11-2 to TRBJ2-1; D call uncertain. Germline V gene lookup returns CDR1 SGHAT and CDR2 FQNNGV. The CDR3 runs to 16 residues. CDR3 loop: CASTFSSQSSYNEQSF. The CDR3 coding sequence is TGCGCCAGCACTTTCTCCAGCCAGAGCTCCTACAATGAGCAGTCCTTC.

The rearrangement joins TRBV29-1 to TRBJ2-1, with D possibly TRBD2 on 5 matching bases. Trimming removed 5 bases from V and 3 bases from J, with 17 bases in between. Germline lookup yields CDR1 SQVTM and CDR2 ANQGSEA. The length of the CDR3 is 15 residues. The CDR3 protein is CSVRPVGEYYNEQFF. DNA for the CDR3: TGCAGCGTTCGCCCTGTGGGAGAGTACTACAATGAGCAGTTCTTC.

In the case of this clonotype: An end of the junction does not agree with germline; a read error may underlie this. The chain uses TRBV12-3 or TRBV12-4 and TRBJ1-1; D perhaps matches TRBD1 (6 bases). The CDR3 loop spans 15 amino acids. CDR3 sequence: CTSTLGQLLDTEAFF. The DNA of the CDR3 is TGTACCAGCACTTTAGGACAGCTGTTGGACACTGAAGCTTTCTTT.

Of note for this clonotype: An end of the junction does not agree with germline; a read error may underlie this. The chain employs TRBV29-1 and TRBJ1-1; no clear D gene. This CDR3 region has 15 residues. Germline V CDR1 and CDR2: SQVTM, ANQGSEA. In nucleotides, the CDR3 is TGTAGCGTTGGATCCAGGTGGAGTATGAACACTGAAGCTTTCTTT. Translating gives CSVGSRWSMNTEAFF.

A note on this clonotype: A read error is possible here, since a much larger clone lies one base away. The chain links TRBV21-1 to TRBJ1-1; the tabulated D call, TRBD1, remains unverified against the DNA. TRBV21-1 counts as a pseudogene. The CDR3 extends over 17 amino acids. In DNA, the CDR3 is TGTGCCAGCAACAAAGAGGGGCCAGGGGGTTTAATCGCTGAAGCTTTCTTT. As protein: CASNKEGPGGLIAEAFF.

About this clonotype itself: A junction boundary mismatches the germline segment, possibly from a read error. The V call is TRBV28, the J call TRBJ2-7; the D is unclear. CDR1 MDHEN and CDR2 SYDVKM come from the germline V gene. The CDR3 has 13 residues. CDR3 sequence reads: CASFLGRGNEQYF. The CDR3 coding sequence is TGTGCCAGTTTCCTGGGCCGCGGTAACGAGCAATACTTC.

The rearrangement joins TRBV28 to TRBJ2-1; the match to TRBD1 covers 7 bases. The germline gives CDR1 MDHEN, CDR2 SYDVKM. The CDR3 loop spans 15 amino acids. The trim removed 5 bases at V and 14 bases at J, leaving 18 bases unmatched. The CDR3 loop reads CASSLPGQLGHEEFF. The CDR3, as DNA: TGTGCCAGCAGTCTCCCGGGACAGTTGGGGCATGAAGAGTTCTTC.

The chain uses TRBV7-9 and TRBJ2-3; D is possibly TRBD1 (5 bases). The closer fit of TRBJ1-5 to the DNA end suggests the J call may be wrong. This CDR3 spans 16 amino acids. Germline V gene lookup returns CDR1 SEHNR and CDR2 FQNEAQ (reference sequence). CDR3 nucleotide sequence: TGTGCCAGCAGCTTACTAGCGGGAGGGACCACAGATACCCAGCATTTT. It is translated as CASSLLAGGTTDTQHF.

For this clonotype: A read error may produce the germline difference seen at one junction end. The V call is TRBV11-2, the J call TRBJ1-2; D is uncertain. CDR3 length: 14 amino acids. Germline V lookup: CDR1 SGHAT, CDR2 FQNNGV. The CDR3 region is CASSLDRVAYVYTF. The CDR3 DNA reads TGTGCCAGCAGCTTAGATCGAGTAGCTTATGTCTACACCTTC. Full variable domain (rest looked up from reference TRBV11-2 and TRBJ1-2): EAGVAQSPRYKIIEKRQSVAFWCNPISGHATLYWYQQILGQGPKLLIQFQNNGVVDDSQLPKDRFSAERLKGVDSTLKIQPAKLEDSAVYLCASSLDRVAYVYTFGSGTRLTVV.

This clonotype was picked up one time. A much larger clone differs from this one at a single base, so this may be a read error. Without the conserved terminal phenylalanine or tryptophan, this CDR3 likely stems from a read error. This sequence joins TRBV6-2 or TRBV6-3 and TRBJ2-2; D is ambiguous. V lost 9 bases, J lost 2 bases, and 13 bases lay in between. The length of the CDR3 is 14 residues. Germline values: CDR1 MNHEY, CDR2 SVGEGT. The CDR3 bases are TGTGCCAGTCGGACGGAACCAAACACCGGGGAGCTGTTTTAT. Amino acids: CASRTEPNTGELFY.

A word on this clonotype: At one end, the junction sequence differs from germline, possibly due to a read error. The chain is built from TRBV6-2 or TRBV6-3 and TRBJ2-2; 8 nucleotides agree with TRBD1. CDR3 length: 18 amino acids. Germline V lookup: CDR1 MNHEY, CDR2 SVGEGT. For the CDR3, the DNA is TGTGCCATCAGTTACTCCTACCCCGGGACAGGATCGGCCGGGGAACTGTTTTTT. This gives the protein CAISYSYPGTGSAGELFF.

This clonotype has more than one count but fewer than ten. It may be a read error: a sequence one base away is much more abundant. The chain joins TRBV12-3 or TRBV12-4 to TRBJ2-1; TRBD2 matches 12 bases. CDR3 length: 15 amino acids. V lost 5 bases and J lost 3; bases outside the gene matches: 2. CDR3 in amino acids: CASSVGLAGYNEQFF. CDR3 in DNA: TGTGCCAGCAGTGTGGGACTAGCGGGCTACAATGAGCAGTTCTTC.